The 12 T cell receptor beta chains below all came from one sample that was sequenced in a study of blood T cells in healthy people across ages. Combining a sample-barcoded 5' primer with a J-beta primer mix, a second PCR ran for about 6 to 12 cycles. TCRdb itself ran the 5' RACE reads through MiXCR, one entry per CDR3 protein. The repertoire consists of 700,000 to 950,000 distinct CDR3 sequences, with approximately 39% occurring once and the leading ten covering roughly 20%. The specimen sequenced was blood. These receptors came from a woman aged 55-69 years in good health.

The genes are TRBV20-1 and TRBJ2-1, with D perhaps matching TRBD2 (6 bases). Deletions cut 3 bases from V and 0 bases from J, with 15 bases between. The CDR3 is made up of 16 amino acids. Germline V lookup: CDR1 DFQATT, CDR2 SNEGSKA (reference sequence). DNA of the CDR3: TGCAGTGCTAGTATCGGGGGAACAAACTCCTACAATGAGCAGTTCTTC. Translating it yields CSASIGGTNSYNEQFF.

As DNA, the CDR3 is TGTGCCAGCAGCTTAGTTAGGACTAGCGGGCTCTCCTACAATGAGCAGTACTTC. Its translation: CASSLVRTSGLSYNEQYF. The chain combines TRBV7-2 with TRBJ2-1, with 11 bases identical to TRBD2. The DNA matches TRBJ2-7 better at its end, which makes the J call doubtful. This CDR3 has 18 amino acids. The germline V gene encodes CDR1 SGHTA and CDR2 FQGNSA.

The chain is built from TRBV12-3 or TRBV12-4 and TRBJ2-1; 10 nucleotides align to TRBD2. The V and J ends lost 2 bases and 6 bases, in that order; junction bases with no gene match: 4. The CDR3 is 15 residues long. The CDR3 sequence is CASSLSSGRTNEQFF. The CDR3 bases are TGTGCCAGCAGTTTAAGTAGCGGGAGGACCAATGAGCAGTTCTTC.

CDR3 sequence (DNA): TGTGCCAGCAGCTTCGGCCTCGGGGGGTCGGGATATGGCTACACCTTC. Translation: CASSFGLGGSGYGYTF. The J gene is TRBJ1-2, the V gene TRBV6-5, with D perhaps matching TRBD1 (5 bases). Trimming took off 6 bases at V and 5 bases at J, with 22 bases between the two ends. The CDR3 is 16 amino acids. Looked up from germline, CDR1 is MNHEY and CDR2 is SVGAGI.

A single count supports this clonotype. The chain carries TRBV3-1 and TRBJ1-2; 7 bases match TRBD1. The CDR3 is made up of 14 amino acids. The V segment lost 4 bases and the J segment 7 bases; nucleotides outside the gene matches: 9. Germline V gene sequence: CDR1 LGHDT, CDR2 YNNKEL (reference sequence). In DNA, the CDR3 is TGTGCCAGCAGCCTGGGACAGTCCTTGGGTGGCTACACCTTC. As protein: CASSLGQSLGGYTF.

This clonotype was detected only a few times. The genes are TRBV24-1 and TRBJ2-7, with D possibly matching TRBD2 (6 bases). With the DNA end fitting TRBJ2-5 better, the J assignment may be wrong. Germline V gives CDR1 KGHDR, CDR2 SFDVKD. The CDR3 totals 15 residues. The CDR3 DNA reads as TGTGCCACCAGTGATTTGTTTGGGGGGAGAGAGACCCAGTACTTC. It encodes CATSDLFGGRETQYF.

This clonotype turned up a few times. V is TRBV20-1 and J is TRBJ2-3; D unresolved. The CDR3 has 14 residues. CDR1 and CDR2 from the germline V gene are DFQATT and SNEGSKA (reference sequence). V lost 2 bases, J lost 0 bases, and 9 bases lay in between. As DNA, the CDR3 is TGCAGTGCTAGACCCCCGACTAGCACAGATACGCAGTATTTT. As protein: CSARPPTSTDTQYF.

The chain joins TRBV12-3 or TRBV12-4 to TRBJ1-1; D is ambiguous. CDR3 length: 14 amino acids. V lost 2 bases and J lost 2, with 9 bases in between. As DNA, the CDR3 is TGTGCCAGCAGTTTAAGGGAAGCAAACACTGAAGCTTTCTTT. It translates to CASSLREANTEAFF.

This clonotype was observed a handful of times. The chain's CDR3 is CASSSTAGTHNEQFF. The CDR3 DNA sequence: TGTGCCAGCAGCTCTACAGCGGGAACCCACAATGAGCAGTTCTTC. This rearrangement joins TRBV4-2 to TRBJ2-1; TRBD2 agrees at 7 bases. The V and J ends lost 5 bases and 5 bases, in that order; junction bases with no gene match: 9. The CDR3 is 15 amino acids. Per germline, CDR1 LGHNA and CDR2 YNFKEQ.

The chain carries TRBV27 and TRBJ2-5; perhaps D is TRBD1 or TRBD2 (6 bases each). TRBJ2-7 explains the end of the DNA better; the J call may be wrong. This CDR3 spans 13 amino acids. CDR1 and CDR2 from the germline V gene are MNHEY and SMNVEV (reference sequence). CDR3 residues: CATGGHRIYEQYF. For the CDR3, the DNA is TGTGCCACCGGGGGACACCGAATCTACGAGCAGTACTTC.

The chain carries TRBV5-5 and TRBJ2-7, with 8 bases identical to TRBD2. Per the germline V gene, CDR1 is SGHKS and CDR2 is YYEKEE (reference sequence). The CDR3 loop spans 17 amino acids. V gave up 1 base and J gave up 3 bases; unmatched junction bases: 12. The CDR3 DNA reads TGTGCCAGCAGCTTGTTAAGAGCGGGAGATCCAATCTACGAGCAGTACTTC. Its translation: CASSLLRAGDPIYEQYF.

This clonotype was recorded once. The chain carries TRBV20-1 and TRBJ2-5; unclear D gene. The J call may be wrong; the DNA end is better matched by TRBJ2-7. Germline V CDR1 and CDR2: DFQATT, SNEGSKA (reference sequence). This CDR3 is 12 amino acids long. The CDR3 loop reads CSARDRRYEQYF. CDR3 DNA: TGCAGTGCTAGAGATCGCCGATACGAGCAGTACTTC.